This TCR beta chain was identified in a study of shared clonotypes between healthy human individuals. On this clone: This same CDR3 is encoded by further DNA sequences in the sample.

An even split of each subset's genomic DNA across several immunoSEQ plates was performed. Method: immunoSEQ multiplex PCR; TCRdb's copy keeps in-frame clones and lacks some. The data show 800,000 to 1,200,000 clones, around three quarters seen once. CDR3 size: 14 residues. Germline V gene sequence: CDR1 MNHNS, CDR2 SASEGT. The V segment lost 6 bases and the J segment 3 bases; nucleotides outside the gene matches: 5. The clonotype was recovered from a man aged 18 to 30 in good health. Some clones in this sample may be carry-over from other donors' samples. Sequencing used memory CD4+ T cells from PBMCs. The subset is: CD45RA-negative fraction. V gene TRBV6-1 combines with J gene TRBJ1-1; TRBD1 agrees at 9 bases. In DNA form, the CDR3 reads TGTGCCAGCAGCGAGACAGGGGGTGACACTGAAGCTTTCTTT. Its protein is CASSETGGDTEAFF.